This TCR beta chain was retrieved from a study of T cell repertoires in cytomegalovirus infection (dated by TCRdb to about 2019). Regarding the complete study: Because public TCR beta signatures pointed to carriage of CMV infection together with the matching HLA type, the HLA type of each donor mattered for the analysis. The paper as a whole reports these results and caveats: In the ex vivo response, HLA-C-restricted CMV-specific TCR beta clonotypes were dominant, and in two of eight donors the single most frequent clonotype came from this HLA-C-restricted group. Cumulative frequency of public TCR beta family members discriminated carriers of CMV infection plus the relevant HLA type in this cohort and an independent roughly 320-donor cohort.

In this sample, this clonotype turned up a few times. The clone's antigen remains unknown. No much larger clonotype is one base removed from it; base qualities were not supplied. The instrument given in TCRdb is Illumina HiSeq 1500. TCRdb's own reprocessing of the public reads used fastp at Q25 and MiXCR and kept productive beta chains. Each CDR3 protein gets just one entry, which takes the most common genes and DNA from the rows behind it. The sample table lists about 180,000 distinct CDR3 sequences, 13% to 15% of them with a count of one. Of the sample, 25% to 30% is held by the ten largest clones. CDR1 and CDR2, per the germline V gene (reference sequence), are DFQATT and SNEGSKA. The CDR3 runs 13 residues from the cysteine to the phenylalanine. The entry retains the CDR3 DNA only, 39 bases that are in frame from base 1. V is shortened by 5 bases, J by 3 bases, and the region joining them spans 11 bases.

This receptor was taken from a human donor in good health (CMV status not recorded). Some clones in this sample may be carry-over from other donors' samples. The rearrangement combines TRBV20-1 with TRBJ1-5; the D gene is perhaps TRBD1, from 6 matching bases. Sequencing used PBMCs. CDR3 loop: CSALRTDNQPQHF. In nucleotide form, the sequence is TGCAGTGCTCTTCGGACAGACAATCAGCCCCAGCATTTT.